This TCR beta chain was identified in a study of cytomegalovirus exposure and HLA in healthy donors. Overall study findings and caveats: According to a later analysis, donors in an Asian-associated ancestry cluster reportedly had fewer N-insertions than the roughly 670-donor mean. V segments that were indistinguishable, TRBV6-2 and TRBV6-3 among them, were omitted from analysis.

Whereas donors were nominally healthy upon sampling, unrecorded immune exposures were probable. Germline lookup yields CDR1 SGHTA and CDR2 FQGNSA. V gave up 7 bases and J gave up 0 bases, with 11 bases separating them. The CDR3 contains 14 residues. A word on this clone: The antigen remains undetermined.

The primer mix had 60 Vbeta and 13 Jbeta primers. The protocol was immunoSEQ multiplex PCR, while the TCRdb copy is restricted to in-frame clones and leaves out a portion. This sample yields 160,000 or so clones, of which around 80% are seen a single time; 1.4% belongs to the top ten. The V and J genes are TRBV7-2 and TRBJ2-3, with a possible D match to TRBD2 (6 bases). Sample: PBMCs. The sequence came from a male donor in good health and CMV-seronegative. CDR3 residues: CASKGGTSTDTQYF. The CDR3 nucleotides are TGTGCCAGCAAGGGCGGGACTAGCACAGATACGCAGTATTTT.